This TCR beta chain was captured in a study of blood T cell repertoires in COVID-19. Across the whole study: Specimens from acute and convalescent COVID-19 originated in the United States, Italy and Spain. Sources were T cells, B-cell-depleted T cells, or PBMCs; the material itself was cDNA or gDNA.

This clone has a single count. The ends were cut back, 5 bases at V and 5 bases at J, with 13 bases in the middle. The length of the CDR3 is 14 residues. Germline-derived CDR1 and CDR2 are MDHEN and SYDVKM. Original processing methods: For nucleated cells, counts were estimated from reference gene primer amplification. Repertoires were generated with immunoSEQ multiplex PCR, while TCRdb's copy carries only in-frame clones and drops some. V, J and clone size derive from that table, while D and trimming were established from the DNA sequence. The sample yields about 200,000 clones, about 80% seen once. The receptor comes from a human donor with acute or convalescent COVID-19. The donor label of this sample is uncertain. This chain links TRBV28 with TRBJ1-5; tentatively, D is TRBD1 (6 bases). The material sequenced was peripheral blood. The CDR3 spells CASSPTGTYQPQHF. For the CDR3, the DNA is TGTGCCAGCAGTCCGACAGGTACCTATCAGCCCCAGCATTTT.